This T cell receptor (beta chain) is from a study of CD8 T cells in Susac syndrome. Study results and limitations: The TCR sequencing and HLA analysis in the study involved a relatively small number of individuals, as the study acknowledged.

About this clonotype itself: Antigen unknown.

RNA was extracted with the RNeasy kit, and a quantity of roughly 0.45 to 1 ug was reverse transcribed using random hexamers. TCRdb analysed the immunoSEQ multiplex PCR reads with MiXCR anew, one entry per CDR3 protein. The sample consists of 210,000 or so distinct CDR3 sequences, more than 85% of them appearing once. The CDR3 has 19 residues. Germline CDR1 and CDR2: SEHNR and FQNEAQ (reference sequence). Between the trimmed V and J ends, which lost 4 bases and 5 bases, there was a span of 29 bases. TEMRA cells were FACS-enriched and CD8+ and CD4+ T cells negatively isolated. The clonotype originates from a human donor with multiple sclerosis. This chain uses TRBV7-9 with TRBJ2-5, with D possibly called TRBD1 or TRBD2 (5 bases each). Sequences were obtained from CD8+ T cells from PBMCs. This CDR3 is CASSSPPHIRDGGFETQYF. In nucleotides, the CDR3 is TGTGCCAGCAGCTCCCCCCCGCACATCAGGGATGGAGGATTCGAGACCCAGTACTTC.